Presented here are 23 T cell receptor beta chains from one specimen sequenced in a study of OX40 agonist ivuxolimab in advanced cancers. TCRdb's copy holds only in-frame clones and misses some; the assay was immunoSEQ multiplex PCR. This sample has about 80,000 clones, with approximately 86% found just once. The material sequenced was CD4+ or CD8+ T cells sorted from blood, taken in a trial of the OX40 agonist ivuxolimab. These receptors came from an adult with an advanced solid tumor such as melanoma, head and neck, liver or kidney cancer.

This clone occurred a few times. The rearrangement uses TRBV27 and TRBJ1-5; tentative D call: TRBD1 (6 bases). Germline-derived CDR1 and CDR2 are MNHEY and SMNVEV (reference sequence). V lost 5 bases and J 11 bases, leaving 16 bases between the germline ends. The CDR3 runs 13 residues. The CDR3 sequence is CASSTGPPSAQHF. In nucleotides, the CDR3 is TGTGCCAGCAGTACAGGGCCACCCTCAGCCCAGCATTTT.

This clone was counted once. The chain carries TRBV7-2 and TRBJ2-7; D is unresolved. CDR1 is SGHTA, CDR2 FQGNSA, per germline. V dropped 1 base and J dropped 7 bases, with 11 bases sitting between them. CDR3 length equals 13 residues. This CDR3 is CASSLGGSGEQYF. DNA of the CDR3: TGTGCCAGCAGCTTAGGGGGATCGGGTGAGCAGTACTTC.

This chain joins TRBV7-2 and TRBJ1-1, with D possibly TRBD1 on 6 matching bases. CDR1 SGHTA and CDR2 FQGNSA come from the germline V gene. The CDR3 sequence is 12 residues long. Trimming stripped 1 base from V and 9 bases from J, with 9 bases between. The CDR3 coding sequence is TGTGCCAGCAGCTTAGACAGGGTTCAAGCTTTCTTT. This encodes CASSLDRVQAFF. Using reference TRBV7-2 and TRBJ1-1 for the parts outside the CDR3, the full variable domain is GAGVSQSPSNKVTEKGKDVELRCDPISGHTALYWYRQSLGQGLEFLIYFQGNSAPDKSGLPSDRFSAERTGGSVSTLTIQRTQQEDSAVYLCASSLDRVQAFFGQGTRLTVV.

This chain uses TRBV29-1 with TRBJ2-3, with D perhaps matching TRBD1 (5 bases). Germline values: CDR1 SQVTM, CDR2 ANQGSEA. This CDR3 has 13 residues. V was pared by 7 bases and J by 0 bases, with 11 bases between. The CDR3 loop is CSGRATSTDTQYF. CDR3 nucleotide sequence: TGCAGCGGCAGGGCTACTAGCACAGATACGCAGTATTTT.

This chain joins TRBV5-4 and TRBJ1-1; D ambiguous. The V and J ends lost 9 bases and 0 bases respectively, with 12 bases between them. Germline lookup yields CDR1 SGHNT and CDR2 YYREEE (reference sequence). This CDR3 comprises 13 residues. CDR3: CAIQTLLNTEAFF. The DNA for the CDR3 is TGTGCCATCCAGACGCTCCTGAACACTGAAGCTTTCTTT.

The chain has TRBV7-9 and TRBJ1-4; a weak D match, TRBD1 (6 bases). The germline V gene encodes CDR1 SEHNR and CDR2 FQNEAQ (reference sequence). The CDR3 has 15 amino acids. V lost 3 bases, J lost 4 bases, and 12 bases lay in between. CDR3 loop: CASSFGRGGNEKLFF. CDR3 sequence (DNA): TGTGCCAGCAGCTTCGGCAGGGGCGGTAATGAAAAACTGTTTTTT.

The V call is TRBV2, the J call TRBJ2-1; 7 nucleotides align to TRBD1. Germline values: CDR1 SNHLY, CDR2 FYNNEI. V lost 8 bases and J lost 7; bases outside the gene matches: 8. The CDR3 sequence is 13 residues long. CDR3 bases: TGTGCCAGCCGGGACAGAGTTTCAAATGAGCAGTTCTTC. Translation: CASRDRVSNEQFF.

This clone was detected once. This chain uses TRBV27 with TRBJ2-1, with 10 nucleotides matching TRBD1. Per germline, CDR1 MNHEY and CDR2 SMNVEV (reference sequence). Losses at the gene ends were 5 bases for V and 1 base for J; bases not matched to a gene: 2. This CDR3 is 15 amino acids long. CDR3: CASSRTGGSYNEQFF. The CDR3 coding sequence is TGTGCCAGCAGTCGGACAGGGGGATCCTACAATGAGCAGTTCTTC.

This chain links TRBV27 with TRBJ2-1; a weak D match, TRBD1 (5 bases). The CDR3 covers 15 residues. Germline V CDR1 and CDR2: MNHEY, SMNVEV (reference sequence). V was clipped by 6 bases and J by 7 bases, with 19 bases between them. The CDR3 DNA reads TGTGCCAGCAGCCTTAGCAGCAGGGTGGCAAATGAGCAGTTCTTC. It specifies CASSLSSRVANEQFF.

The chain carries TRBV5-4 and TRBJ2-3; TRBD2 matches 14 bases. J was trimmed by 2 bases and V by 3 bases; bases with no gene match: 8. The CDR3 runs to 18 residues. Germline V lookup: CDR1 SGHNT, CDR2 YYREEE (reference sequence). The CDR3 bases are TGTGCCAGCAGCTACCCGGGACTAGCGGGGGTGAACACAGATACGCAGTATTTT. It encodes CASSYPGLAGVNTDTQYF.

V gene TRBV7-2 combines with J gene TRBJ2-7; TRBD1 agrees at 7 bases. Germline assignment: CDR1 SGHTA and CDR2 FQGNSA. The V segment lost 5 bases and the J segment 0 bases; nucleotides outside the gene matches: 7. The CDR3 covers 15 residues. This CDR3 is CASSLRQGNSYEQYF. The CDR3 DNA reads as TGTGCCAGCAGCCTCCGACAGGGCAACTCCTACGAGCAGTACTTC.

The count of this clone is one. This chain connects TRBV29-1 to TRBJ1-4, with a tentative D call TRBD1 (5 bases). Per the germline V gene, CDR1 is SQVTM and CDR2 is ANQGSEA. V lost 4 bases to trimming and J lost 4 bases, with 13 bases between them. This CDR3 is 14 amino acids long. The CDR3 DNA reads TGCAGCGTTGTGGGGGGGGAATTTAATGAAAAACTGTTTTTT. It is translated as CSVVGGEFNEKLFF.

The rearrangement uses TRBV9 and TRBJ2-2, with D possibly matching TRBD2 (6 bases). The CDR3 spans 16 residues. V was cut by 0 bases and J by 6 bases, with 15 bases left in between. CDR1 SGDLS and CDR2 YYNGEE come from the germline V gene. This CDR3 is CASSVVGGFVAGELFF. The CDR3 DNA reads as TGTGCCAGCAGCGTAGTCGGGGGTTTCGTAGCCGGGGAGCTGTTTTTT.

The rearrangement links TRBV5-5 to TRBJ2-7; 7 bases line up with TRBD1. J gave up 4 bases and V 0 bases, and 7 bases lay outside the gene matches. CDR3 length: 15 residues. Germline CDR1 and CDR2: SGHKS and YYEKEE (reference sequence). CDR3 sequence: CASSLALDRSYEQYF. CDR3 sequence (DNA): TGTGCCAGCAGCTTGGCCTTGGACAGGTCATACGAGCAGTACTTC.

This chain uses TRBV13 with TRBJ2-7; 8 bases match TRBD2. This CDR3 comprises 15 residues. Germline V gene sequence: CDR1 PRHDT, CDR2 FYEKMQ (reference sequence). Trimming removed 1 base from V and 6 bases from J; junction bases left unmatched: 8. The chain's CDR3 is CASSLEHGGAVEQYF. DNA for the CDR3: TGTGCCAGCAGCTTAGAACACGGGGGGGCCGTCGAGCAGTACTTC.

The V gene is TRBV29-1, the J gene TRBJ1-1; no reliable D call. Trimming left V 3 bases short and J 0 bases short, with 8 bases between. The CDR3 has 13 residues. Germline CDR1 SQVTM, CDR2 ANQGSEA. CDR3: CSVEERLNTEAFF. The CDR3 bases are TGCAGCGTTGAGGAACGGCTGAACACTGAAGCTTTCTTT.

This chain uses TRBV7-2 with TRBJ2-7; tentative D call: TRBD1 (5 bases). The V end lost 4 bases, the J end lost 3 bases, and 10 bases lay between the germline ends. Germline CDR1 reads SGHTA; CDR2 reads FQGNSA. The CDR3 consists of 13 residues. CDR3 sequence: CASSSRQNYEQYF. The CDR3 nucleotides are TGTGCCAGCAGCTCTCGACAGAACTACGAGCAGTACTTC. Filled out from reference TRBV7-2 and TRBJ2-7, the complete variable domain reads GAGVSQSPSNKVTEKGKDVELRCDPISGHTALYWYRQSLGQGLEFLIYFQGNSAPDKSGLPSDRFSAERTGGSVSTLTIQRTQQEDSAVYLCASSSRQNYEQYFGPGTRLTVT.

The V and J genes are TRBV5-1 and TRBJ2-3, with D perhaps matching TRBD2 (5 bases). Per germline, CDR1 SGHRS and CDR2 YFSETQ. V was shortened by 7 bases and J by 4 bases, with 16 bases between the two germline ends. The CDR3 has 14 residues. In DNA, the CDR3 is TGCGCCAGCTCCCTAGAGGGCGGTTCAGATACGCAGTATTTT. This sequence encodes CASSLEGGSDTQYF.

This clone was recorded once. V gene TRBV7-8 combines with J gene TRBJ1-1; TRBD1 matches at 8 bases. J was trimmed by 7 bases and V by 7 bases; bases with no gene match: 17. CDR3 length: 16 amino acids. CDR1 SGHVS and CDR2 FQNEAQ come from the germline V gene. CDR3 in amino acids: CASTPQGTGQQGEAFF. CDR3 in DNA: TGTGCCAGCACCCCGCAAGGGACAGGCCAACAGGGTGAAGCTTTCTTT.

The chain combines TRBV6-5 with TRBJ2-3, with D maybe TRBD1 (6 bases). V was trimmed by 5 bases and J by 0 bases, leaving 12 bases between them. The germline V gene encodes CDR1 MNHEY and CDR2 SVGAGI. The length of the CDR3 is 15 residues. CDR3 coding DNA: TGTGCCAGCAGTCGCATTGGACAGAGCACAGATACGCAGTATTTT. Translation: CASSRIGQSTDTQYF.

J is TRBJ2-3 and V is TRBV9; no clear D gene. CDR1 SGDLS and CDR2 YYNGEE come from the germline V gene. Deletions cut 0 bases from V and 3 bases from J, with 11 bases between. The CDR3 extends over 15 amino acids. The CDR3, as DNA: TGTGCCAGCAGCGTAGGCCGGAGAAATACAGATACGCAGTATTTT. Encoded protein: CASSVGRRNTDTQYF.

The chain recombines TRBV7-6 with TRBJ2-4; D is possibly TRBD1 (6 bases). The CDR3 is 15 residues long. Between the trimmed V and J ends, which lost 5 bases and 1 base, there was a span of 12 bases. Germline V gene lookup returns CDR1 SGHVS and CDR2 FNYEAQ. CDR3 loop: CASSPGVGAKNIQYF. The CDR3 region has the DNA TGTGCCAGCAGCCCAGGGGTTGGGGCCAAAAACATTCAGTACTTC.

DNA for the CDR3: TGTGCCAGCAGCTATATATCCCCCTATGGCTACACCTTC. Its protein product is CASSYISPYGYTF. The chain combines TRBV7-9 with TRBJ1-2; D remains ambiguous. CDR3 length equals 13 residues. V was pared by 4 bases and J by 4 bases, with 10 bases between. Germline assignment: CDR1 SEHNR and CDR2 FQNEAQ (reference sequence).